Listed below are T cell receptor beta chains from one sample, sequenced in a study of shared clonotypes between healthy human individuals. Repertoires were generated with immunoSEQ multiplex PCR, while TCRdb's copy carries only in-frame clones and drops some. The sample lists approximately 700,000 clones; about three quarters were seen once. The sample was memory CD4+ T cells sorted from blood. These receptors were obtained from a woman in her twenties or thirties in good health. Both conserved end residues are part of each CDR3. The D gene is left open where the match is weak. The listing skips clone size in some rows; elsewhere it reads once, few, many or a size class.

clone size,V gene,D gene,J gene,CDR3 protein,CDR3 DNA
once,TRBV6-6,.,TRBJ2-5,CASSRGGRSQETQYF,TGTGCCAGCAGTAGGGGGGGACGGTCCCAAGAGACCCAGTACTTC
.,TRBV7-9,TRBD1,TRBJ2-7,CASSPRPGQGKYEQYF,TGTGCCAGCAGCCCTCGACCGGGACAGGGGAAATACGAGCAGTACTTC
.,TRBV7-2,.,TRBJ2-7,CASSPRWDRAYEQYF,TGTGCCAGCAGCCCCCGGTGGGACCGTGCCTACGAGCAGTACTTC
.,TRBV5-1,.,TRBJ1-2,CASSLTANYGYTF,TGCGCCAGCAGCTTGACAGCTAACTATGGCTACACCTTC
.,TRBV7-2,TRBD2,TRBJ2-5,CASSLRSGGRETQYF,TGTGCCAGCAGCTTAAGAAGCGGGGGAAGGGAGACCCAGTACTTC
.,TRBV5-1,TRBD1,TRBJ2-7,CASSWNRGLAYEQYF,TGCGCCAGCAGCTGGAACAGGGGTTTAGCCTACGAGCAGTACTTC
.,TRBV25-1,TRBD2,TRBJ2-2,CASSDFGTSVYGELFF,TGTGCCAGCAGTGACTTCGGGACTAGCGTTTACGGGGAGCTGTTTTTT
.,TRBV6-1,.,TRBJ2-2,CASRQMARTGELFF,TGTGCCAGCAGGCAAATGGCGAGGACCGGGGAGCTGTTTTTT
.,TRBV10-3,.,TRBJ1-5,CAISEGREPQHF,TGTGCCATCAGTGAGGGACGGGAGCCCCAGCATTTT
.,TRBV4-1,.,TRBJ2-7,CASSHHDGKGSYEQYF,TGCGCCAGCAGCCACCACGATGGCAAGGGATCCTACGAGCAGTACTTC
few,TRBV6-7,.,TRBJ2-1,CASSYSRDHNEQFF,TGTGCCAGCAGTTACTCGCGGGATCACAATGAGCAGTTCTTC
.,TRBV5-4,.,TRBJ2-2,CASSLESTGELFF,TGTGCCAGCAGCTTGGAGAGCACCGGGGAGCTGTTTTTT
few,TRBV4-2,.,TRBJ2-1,CASSQDGGLVYNEQFF,TGTGCCAGCAGCCAAGATGGGGGTCTCGTCTACAATGAGCAGTTCTTC
.,TRBV5-1,.,TRBJ1-4,CASSQRTVQAGEKLFF,TGCGCCAGCAGCCAAAGGACAGTCCAGGCAGGGGAAAAACTGTTTTTT
.,TRBV28,.,TRBJ2-2,CASSSPAAPDGELFF,TGTGCCAGCAGTTCCCCAGCGGCCCCGGACGGGGAGCTGTTTTTT
.,TRBV4-1,.,TRBJ1-1,CASSQDLVLNTEAFF,TGCGCCAGCAGCCAAGATTTGGTCTTGAACACTGAAGCTTTCTTT
few,TRBV2,TRBD1,TRBJ2-2,CASRRQGADTGELFF,TGTGCCAGCAGACGACAGGGGGCAGACACCGGGGAGCTGTTTTTT
few,TRBV7-8,.,TRBJ2-7,CASSLLTNSYEQYF,TGTGCCAGCAGCTTACTTACTAACTCCTACGAGCAGTACTTC
.,TRBV2,.,TRBJ2-1,CASIADSYNEQFF,TGTGCCAGCATTGCAGACTCCTACAATGAGCAGTTCTTC
.,TRBV5-1,TRBD1,TRBJ2-5,CASSPGTGLGETQYF,TGCGCCAGCAGCCCCGGGACAGGGTTGGGGGAGACCCAGTACTTC
.,TRBV30,TRBD1,TRBJ1-2,CAWSEKTNRGRVDGYTF,TGTGCCTGGAGTGAAAAAACGAACAGGGGGCGGGTGGATGGCTACACCTTC
.,TRBV25-1,TRBD1,TRBJ2-5,CASSESGTGGWETQYF,TGTGCCAGCAGTGAATCAGGGACAGGGGGTTGGGAGACCCAGTACTTC
.,TRBV6-1,TRBD2,TRBJ2-7,CASSSAVAGVGEQYF,TGTGCCAGCAGCTCGGCCGTAGCGGGAGTGGGGGAGCAGTACTTC
.,TRBV28,TRBD1,TRBJ1-1,CASSPGQMSGEAFF,TGTGCCAGCAGTCCGGGACAGATGTCAGGTGAAGCTTTCTTT
few,TRBV5-6,.,TRBJ1-2,CASSPGPHGYTF,TGTGCCAGCAGCCCGGGACCCCATGGCTACACCTTC
.,TRBV6-5,.,TRBJ2-5,CASSPQERETQYF,TGTGCCAGCAGTCCCCAGGAGAGAGAGACCCAGTACTTC
.,TRBV4-1,TRBD1,TRBJ1-5,CASSQVGAGGHYSNQPQHF,TGCGCCAGCAGCCAAGTCGGGGCAGGGGGTCACTATAGCAATCAGCCCCAGCATTTT
.,TRBV28,TRBD1,TRBJ2-1,CASSPGQGIHEQFF,TGTGCCAGCAGTCCGGGACAGGGAATACATGAGCAGTTCTTC
.,TRBV27,.,TRBJ1-4,CASRLQGSNEKLFF,TGTGCCAGCAGACTACAGGGATCTAATGAAAAACTGTTTTTT
.,TRBV28,.,TRBJ2-7,CASSPPPTVSHPTEQYF,TGTGCCAGCAGCCCCCCCCCTACGGTTAGCCATCCTACGGAGCAGTACTTC
.,TRBV28,.,TRBJ2-1,CASSRLSYNEQFF,TGTGCCAGCAGCAGGTTGTCCTACAATGAGCAGTTCTTC
.,TRBV6-5,TRBD1,TRBJ2-7,CASRGQGTGEQYF,TGTGCCAGCCGTGGACAGGGAACTGGGGAGCAGTACTTC
.,TRBV25-1,.,TRBJ2-7,CASSPRGRAAYEQYF,TGTGCCAGCAGCCCCCGAGGGCGGGCCGCCTACGAGCAGTACTTC
.,TRBV7-6,.,TRBJ1-5,CASSRGGNQPQHF,TGTGCCAGCAGCAGGGGGGGCAATCAGCCCCAGCATTTT
.,TRBV19,TRBD1,TRBJ1-5,CASSKPTGTSQPQHF,TGTGCCAGTAGTAAACCGACAGGGACCAGTCAGCCCCAGCATTTT
.,TRBV19,TRBD1,TRBJ2-4,CASNDRGKNIQYF,TGTGCCAGTAATGACAGGGGGAAAAACATTCAGTACTTC
.,TRBV5-6,TRBD1,TRBJ2-4,CASSPGWTGGSIQYF,TGTGCCAGCTCCCCGGGGTGGACAGGGGGTAGCATTCAGTACTTC
.,TRBV2,TRBD2,TRBJ2-1,CASSPLRGGSYNEQFF,TGTGCCAGCAGTCCCCTCCGGGGAGGGTCCTACAATGAGCAGTTCTTC
.,TRBV19,TRBD1,TRBJ2-6,CASSRQGENSGANVLTF,TGTGCCAGTAGCCGACAGGGTGAAAACTCTGGGGCCAACGTCCTGACTTTC
few,TRBV19,.,TRBJ2-1,CASSIFDNEQFF,TGTGCCAGTAGTATATTCGACAATGAGCAGTTCTTC
.,TRBV7-6,TRBD1,TRBJ2-7,CASSSGQGVFGLAYEQYF,TGTGCCAGCAGCTCGGGGCAGGGGGTATTTGGCCTGGCCTACGAGCAGTACTTC
.,TRBV7-3,TRBD2,TRBJ2-3,CASTFSGTSTDTQYF,TGTGCCAGCACCTTTAGCGGGACTAGCACAGATACGCAGTATTTT
.,TRBV2,TRBD2,TRBJ2-7,CASRAGGYEQYF,TGTGCCAGCAGGGCGGGAGGCTACGAGCAGTACTTC
once,TRBV28,TRBD1,TRBJ1-5,CASSLGAGTGFRGNQPQHF,TGTGCCAGCAGTTTGGGGGCCGGGACAGGTTTTAGGGGCAATCAGCCCCAGCATTTT
.,TRBV12-5,.,TRBJ2-5,CASGLGTGARMGETQYF,TGTGCTAGTGGTCTGGGGACGGGGGCTAGGATGGGTGAGACCCAGTACTTC
.,TRBV19,.,TRBJ2-7,CASSIEGDRSSYEQYF,TGTGCCAGTAGTATAGAAGGTGACAGGAGCTCCTACGAGCAGTACTTC
.,TRBV5-5,TRBD1,TRBJ2-2,CASSWGQGAGELFF,TGTGCCAGCAGCTGGGGACAGGGGGCCGGGGAGCTGTTTTTT
.,TRBV4-1,TRBD1,TRBJ1-3,CASSQVEGARGNTIYF,TGCGCCAGCAGCCAAGTTGAGGGGGCGAGGGGAAACACCATATATTTT
few,TRBV5-4,TRBD2,TRBJ2-3,CASSPRPSGSVRDTQYF,TGTGCCAGCAGCCCCCGACCTAGCGGGAGTGTCAGAGATACGCAGTATTTT
.,TRBV29-1,.,TRBJ2-7,CSVALPGDEQYF,TGCAGCGTTGCATTACCAGGGGACGAGCAGTACTTC
.,TRBV29-1,.,TRBJ2-1,CSVIRSSYNEQFF,TGCAGCGTTATACGGAGCTCCTACAATGAGCAGTTCTTC
.,TRBV14,TRBD2,TRBJ2-5,CASSQGWLASGRGRGQETQYF,TGTGCCAGCAGCCAAGGATGGTTGGCTAGCGGGAGAGGAAGGGGCCAAGAGACCCAGTACTTC
once,TRBV2,.,TRBJ1-5,CASSTSNQPQHF,TGTGCCAGCAGTACATCAAATCAGCCCCAGCATTTT
.,TRBV7-9,.,TRBJ2-5,CASSYQGQTQYF,TGTGCCAGCAGTTACCAGGGACAGACCCAGTACTTC
.,TRBV18,.,TRBJ2-1,CASSPQGSYNEQFF,TGTGCCAGCTCACCTCAGGGCTCCTACAATGAGCAGTTCTTC
.,TRBV30,.,TRBJ1-4,CAWSVPGRGWEKLFF,TGTGCCTGGAGTGTACCGGGCAGGGGATGGGAAAAACTGTTTTTT